Given below is one TCR beta chain in context. The same CDR3 also results from other DNA sequences found in this sample. Trimming took 6 bases from V and 3 from J; bases not matched to a gene: 6. The V gene's germline CDR1 is ENHRY and CDR2 SYGVKD. The CDR3 covers 14 residues. Per the study methods: Cell counts per sample came from amplifying reference gene primers. The repertoire was sequenced with immunoSEQ multiplex PCR; TCRdb's copy has only in-frame clones and lacks some. That table supplies the V and J calls and clone size; D and trimming were determined from the DNA. The top ten clones hold about 1.5% of a sample with about 430,000 clones, 70% to 90% of them seen once. This specimen comes from a study of blood T cell repertoires in COVID-19. Study background: Sites in the United States, Italy and Spain provided acute and convalescent COVID-19 samples. Sources were T cells, B-cell-depleted T cells, or PBMCs; the material itself was cDNA or gDNA.

The study recruited people aged 18 to 89 years across under 25 US areas. The chain is built from TRBV10-3 and TRBJ2-7, with 9 positions matching TRBD1. The sequencing input was PBMCs or T cells enriched from blood (not recorded which). This sequence was found in a woman aged 18-30 years who had been exposed to COVID-19. CDR3 in amino acids: CAIREGQGSYEQYF. The CDR3 nucleotides are TGTGCCATCAGGGAGGGACAGGGTAGCTACGAGCAGTACTTC.